What follows is one T cell receptor beta chain and its context. Its cognate antigen has yet to be identified. The record has no base qualities; no much larger clone is one base away. TCRbeta CDR3 regions were amplified from genomic DNA by means of the immunoSEQ Assay, a bias-controlled multiplex PCR. On the authors' methods: The number of nucleated cells in each sample was estimated by amplification of reference gene primers within the assay. To quantify the absolute abundance of each unique TCRbeta CDR3 rearrangement, sequence reads were collapsed and filtered. For each sample, productive Simpson clonality was calculated as the square root of Simpson's diversity index across productive rearrangements. TCRdb limited this immuneACCESS table to in-frame rearrangements with V and J called. A share of clones is missing; checked studies link under half to unresolved V genes, and the rest is unexplained. That table gives V, J and clone size, and the DNA gave D and trimming. A total of 200,000 to 300,000 clones appear in this sample, 86% of them only once. Jointly, the top ten make up 1.6% of the sample.

A second Seattle source provided samples from volunteer blood donors who had recovered from COVID-19. Whole blood was collected in K2EDTA tubes by collaborating institutions according to the institutions' own protocols. For TCRbeta analysis, collaborator samples were shipped as frozen whole blood, as isolated PBMCs, or as DNA extracted from either sample type. The data derive from a study of blood T cell repertoires in COVID-19 (dated by TCRdb to about 2020). Looking at the study overall: The collaborator samples originated in the United States, Italy and Spain and spanned the acute and convalescent phases of COVID-19. The material from the prospective study consisted of cDNA or gDNA derived from T cells, B-cell-depleted T cells, or PBMCs. Subjects who had been exposed to COVID-19, were actively infected with it, or had recovered from it provided the deeply sampled blood TCRbeta repertoires that made up the dataset. A freely available public database, intended as a resource for researchers studying the immune response to SARS-CoV-2, is where the repertoires were released. The samples were drawn from two sources: the first 160 participants of the ongoing ImmuneRACE study, and fewer than 1,500 subjects contributed by 6 global collaborators. Nearly every sample came with metadata listing a de-identified subject ID, COVID-19 status, age in years and sex. Where HLA class I and class II types were available, the types were taken from metadata supplied by the sample provider, not from assay-based typing. What the authors observed across the whole study: The amount of clinical and demographic metadata varied by source and participant and was provided uncurated.

The CDR3 sequence holds 14 residues, the cysteine and phenylalanine included. Solely the CDR3 DNA is kept, with 42 bases framed from the first base. For CDR1 and CDR2, the germline V gene lists SGHRS and YFSETQ. V was cut back by 6 bases and J by 6 bases, leaving a gap of 18 bases between them. This TCR came from an older woman who had recovered from COVID-19. This chain joins TRBV5-1 to TRBJ1-1; a confident D gene designation cannot be given. The source material was peripheral blood. DNA sequence: TGCGCCAGCACCACTCCAGACGAGGGCCCTGAAGCTTTCTTT. It translates as CASTTPDEGPEAFF. The reference TRBV5-1 and TRBJ1-1 proteins fill in what lies around the CDR3, so the full variable domain reads KAGVTQTPRYLIKTRGQQVTLSCSPISGHRSVSWYQQTPGQGLQFLFEYFSETQRNKGNFPGRFSGRQFSNSRSEMNVSTLELGDSALYLCASTTPDEGPEAFFGQGTRLTVV.